The 15 T cell receptor beta chains in this list originate from one sample, sequenced in a study of T cells in Graves' hyperthyroidism and ophthalmopathy. The CDR3 regions of TCR beta were amplified from RNA transcripts. Primed by the HTBI set, a first-round RT-PCR was run on the TCR CDR3. TCRdb independently ran MiXCR on the multiplex PCR reads; one entry per CDR3 protein. The sample includes hundreds of thousands of distinct CDR3 sequences, around 13% of them seen just once. Sequencing was performed on blood. The receptors shown here come from a woman aged 18-29 years with Graves' hyperthyroidism.

The rearrangement joins TRBV18 to TRBJ1-5, with unresolved D. V lost 1 base to trimming and J lost 4 bases, with 5 bases between them. Germline CDR1 and CDR2: KGHSH and LQKENI. This CDR3 comprises 13 residues. The CDR3 sequence is CASSPQRNQPQHF. The CDR3 coding sequence is TGTGCCAGCTCACCACAGCGAAATCAGCCCCAGCATTTT.

V usage is TRBV10-3 and J usage is TRBJ2-7; D is possibly TRBD1 (6 bases). V lost 3 bases to trimming and J lost 2 bases, with 14 bases between them. CDR3 length equals 15 residues. Germline V gene data show CDR1 as ENHRY and CDR2 as SYGVKD. In DNA, the CDR3 is TGTGCCATCAGTGATAGTGGCAGGGGAGCCTACGAGCAGTACTTC. Translating it yields CAISDSGRGAYEQYF.

This clonotype has a count of ten or more. The CDR3 here is CASSSTAGQLNTEAFF. CDR3 bases: TGTGCCAGCAGTTCGACCGCGGGCCAGTTGAACACTGAAGCTTTCTTT. The V gene is TRBV27, the J gene TRBJ1-1; D unclear. Trimming shortened V by 4 bases and J by 0 bases, and 15 bases separated the two germline ends. There are 16 residues in the CDR3. Germline lookup yields CDR1 MNHEY and CDR2 SMNVEV (reference sequence).

The genes are TRBV19 and TRBJ2-1, with TRBD2 as a possible D gene (6 bases). CDR3 length: 14 amino acids. Germline V gives CDR1 LNHDA, CDR2 SQIVND (reference sequence). Trimming took 3 bases from V and 6 from J, leaving 12 bases between them. DNA of the CDR3: TGTGCCAGTAGTATTCAGTTACTAGCCAATGAGCAGTTCTTC. This codes for CASSIQLLANEQFF. The variable domain in full, completed from reference TRBV19 and TRBJ2-1, reads DGGITQSPKYLFRKEGQNVTLSCEQNLNHDAMYWYRQDPGQGLRLIYYSQIVNDFQKGDIAEGYSVSREKKESFPLTVTSAQKNPTAFYLCASSIQLLANEQFFGPGTRLTVL.

This clonotype was seen many times. V and J are TRBV20-1 and TRBJ2-7, with a tentative D call TRBD1 (5 bases). Trimming stripped 3 bases from V and 4 bases from J, with 22 bases between. The CDR3 runs to 16 residues. Looked up from germline, CDR1 is DFQATT and CDR2 is SNEGSKA (reference sequence). The CDR3 region is CSARTVREQDGYEQYF. Written as DNA, the CDR3 is TGCAGTGCTAGGACGGTCAGAGAACAGGACGGGTACGAGCAGTACTTC.

This clonotype has just a few counts. This rearrangement joins TRBV20-1 to TRBJ1-1; TRBD1 is a possible D gene (6 bases). The CDR3 consists of 15 residues. Looked up from germline, CDR1 is DFQATT and CDR2 is SNEGSKA (reference sequence). V was trimmed by 1 base and J by 4 bases, leaving 16 bases between them. CDR3 in DNA: TGCAGTGCTAGAGTGACAGGCAGTAAGAGCACTGAAGCTTTCTTT. Residues: CSARVTGSKSTEAFF.

Many counts were recorded for this clonotype. This chain connects TRBV7-3 to TRBJ2-7; possibly TRBD1 for D (6 bases). The V and J ends lost 3 bases and 5 bases respectively, with 11 bases between them. Germline V gene sequence: CDR1 SGHTA, CDR2 FQGTGA. The CDR3 has 13 residues. The CDR3 sequence is CASSFRSGDEQYF. For the CDR3, the DNA is TGTGCCAGCAGCTTTCGATCAGGGGACGAGCAGTACTTC.

Ten or more counts support this clonotype. The rearrangement links TRBV12-3 or TRBV12-4 to TRBJ2-3, with no clear D. Trimming took 3 bases from V and 6 from J, leaving 10 bases between them. CDR3 length: 13 amino acids. Written as DNA, the CDR3 is TGTGCCAGCAGTTTGGCCCAAACGGATACGCAGTATTTT. It is translated as CASSLAQTDTQYF.

This clonotype has a handful of counts. A much larger clone is a single base away; this may be a read error. In DNA, the CDR3 is TGTGTCACCCAGGGACCCTACTATGGCTACACCTTC. Its protein product is CVTQGPYYGYTF. The chain recombines TRBV28 with TRBJ1-2; D is perhaps TRBD1 (5 bases). The germline V gene encodes CDR1 MDHEN and CDR2 SYDVKM. This CDR3 is 12 amino acids long.

This clonotype has only a few counts. This chain joins TRBV4-1 and TRBJ1-4; 9 bases align to TRBD1. The CDR3 loop spans 15 amino acids. Germline V lookup: CDR1 MGHRA, CDR2 YSYEKL. The ends lost 1 base at V and 8 bases at J; junction bases unmatched: 5. The CDR3: CASSQGQGVGEKLFF. The CDR3, as DNA: TGCGCCAGCAGCCAAGGACAGGGGGTAGGGGAAAAACTGTTTTTT.

As regards this clonotype: Since a much larger clone is just one base distant, this may be a read error. V gene TRBV18 combines with J gene TRBJ2-3; D gene uncertain. The CDR3 has 12 amino acids. Per the germline V gene, CDR1 is KGHSH and CDR2 is LQKENI. The CDR3 nucleotides read TGTGCCATCTCACCACAAAGTGATACGCAGTATTTT. Its protein is CAISPQSDTQYF.

This clonotype occurred a few times. A read error is possible here, since a much larger clone lies one base away. The CDR3 DNA reads as TGTGCCAGCAGTCCTCAAGGACAGTTCCCTGGAAACACCATATATTTT. Its translation: CASSPQGQFPGNTIYF. The chain uses TRBV28 and TRBJ1-3, with D possibly being TRBD1 (6 bases). V was clipped by 5 bases and J by 2 bases, with 16 bases between them. This CDR3 region has 16 residues. Germline loops: CDR1 MDHEN, CDR2 SYDVKM.

The sample holds many counts of this clonotype. V usage is TRBV11-1 and J usage is TRBJ2-7, with 7 nucleotides matching TRBD1. CDR1 SGHAT and CDR2 FQDESV come from the germline V gene (reference sequence). Losses at the gene ends were 4 bases for V and 3 bases for J; bases not matched to a gene: 6. This CDR3 region has 14 residues. The CDR3 DNA reads TGTGCCAGCAGCTCGAACAGGGGTAACTACGAGCAGTACTTC. This sequence encodes CASSSNRGNYEQYF.

This clonotype was picked up many times. This chain connects TRBV28 to TRBJ2-7, with D possibly matching TRBD1 (6 bases). From germline, CDR1 is MDHEN and CDR2 SYDVKM. Deletions cut 5 bases from V and 2 bases from J, with 19 bases between. This CDR3 has 16 amino acids. The CDR3 reads CASSPPPGQGPYEQYF. The DNA for the CDR3 is TGTGCCAGCAGTCCTCCGCCGGGACAAGGTCCCTACGAGCAGTACTTC. Complete variable domain (other parts from reference TRBV28 and TRBJ2-7): DVKVTQSSRYLVKRTGEKVFLECVQDMDHENMFWYRQDPGLGLRLIYFSYDVKMKEKGDIPEGYSVSREKKERFSLILESASTNQTSMYLCASSPPPGQGPYEQYFGPGTRLTVT.

The sample holds many counts of this clonotype. The rearrangement uses TRBV7-2 and TRBJ2-4, with D perhaps TRBD1 or TRBD2 (5 bases each). Trimming removed 3 bases at V and 1 base at J, with 13 bases between. Germline V gene lookup returns CDR1 SGHTA and CDR2 FQGNSA. The CDR3 spans 16 residues. The DNA for the CDR3 is TGTGCCAGCAGCTTTAGCCGGGGCTGGGCCAAAAACATTCAGTACTTC. Amino acids: CASSFSRGWAKNIQYF.